Listed below are T cell receptor beta chains from one sample, sequenced in a study of cytomegalovirus exposure and HLA in healthy donors. Data came from immunoSEQ multiplex PCR; TCRdb stores just in-frame clones and leaves some out. The data show 75,000 to 90,000 clones, around three fifths seen once. Sequenced sample: PBMCs. The receptor source for this set is a woman aged 40 to 50 in good health and CMV-seropositive. Both conserved end residues are part of each CDR3. The order of the fields is CDR3 DNA, CDR3 protein, J gene, V gene, D gene, clone size. A D gene is named only where the DNA matches it firmly. The size field is filled for only some rows; it gives once, few, many or a size class.

DNA: TGTGCCAGCAGCCTCCTACTGAACACTGAAGCTTTCTTT
CDR3: CASSLLLNTEAFF
J: TRBJ1-1
V: TRBV14
D: NA
size: NA

DNA: TGTGCCACCAGATACAGGGGGAGTTGGCCCCAGCATTTT
CDR3: CATRYRGSWPQHF
J: TRBJ1-5
V: TRBV19
D: TRBD1
size: NA

DNA: TGTGCCAGCAGCTGGAGGGTAACAACTAATGAAAAACTGTTTTTT
CDR3: CASSWRVTTNEKLFF
J: TRBJ1-4
V: TRBV5-8
D: NA
size: once

DNA: TGTGCCAGCTCACCTTCTTCGCGTGACAGAACCTACAATGAGCAGTTCTTC
CDR3: CASSPSSRDRTYNEQFF
J: TRBJ2-1
V: TRBV18
D: NA
size: NA

DNA: TGTGCCTGCGGGACAGCCTACGAGCAGTACTTC
CDR3: CACGTAYEQYF
J: TRBJ2-7
V: TRBV6-1
D: NA
size: NA

DNA: TGTGCCAGCAGTGGGAGCGGGAGCGCAGATACGCAGTATTTT
CDR3: CASSGSGSADTQYF
J: TRBJ2-3
V: TRBV6-1
D: TRBD2
size: once

DNA: TGTGCCAGCAGTTTATACGGGAACACCGGGGAGCTGTTTTTT
CDR3: CASSLYGNTGELFF
J: TRBJ2-2
V: TRBV28
D: NA
size: NA

DNA: TGTGCCAGCAGCCCCCCTAGCGGGAGAGGGAAAAACATTCAGTACTTC
CDR3: CASSPPSGRGKNIQYF
J: TRBJ2-4
V: TRBV28
D: TRBD2
size: few

DNA: TGTGCCAGCGGACGATGGGACAGGGCGGGCGAGCAGTACTTC
CDR3: CASGRWDRAGEQYF
J: TRBJ2-7
V: TRBV5-8
D: TRBD1
size: few

DNA: TGTGCCAGCAGCTTGCGGGAGATTAACTATGGCTACACCTTC
CDR3: CASSLREINYGYTF
J: TRBJ1-2
V: TRBV5-6
D: NA
size: NA

DNA: TGCGCCAGCAGCTTTACGGATGGCTACACCTTC
CDR3: CASSFTDGYTF
J: TRBJ1-2
V: TRBV5-1
D: NA
size: NA

DNA: TGTGCCAGCAGCTTGGATACAGGGTATTACGAGCAGTACTTC
CDR3: CASSLDTGYYEQYF
J: TRBJ2-7
V: TRBV5-4
D: NA
size: few

DNA: TGTGCCAGCAGCAGAGTCGGGACAGAACTAGCGGGAGGGCCCTACGAGCAGTACTTC
CDR3: CASSRVGTELAGGPYEQYF
J: TRBJ2-7
V: TRBV21-1
D: NA
size: NA

DNA: TGTGCCAGCAGTGTCCAGGGGGGAGATTATGGCTACACCTTC
CDR3: CASSVQGGDYGYTF
J: TRBJ1-2
V: TRBV2
D: TRBD1
size: NA

DNA: TGTGCCACCAGCGGAAGCAAGGGGGAGTATGGCTACACCTTC
CDR3: CATSGSKGEYGYTF
J: TRBJ1-2
V: TRBV15
D: NA
size: NA

DNA: TGTGCCAGCAGCGTAGAGGGCCTAGCGGCAGTCAATGAGCAGTTCTTC
CDR3: CASSVEGLAAVNEQFF
J: TRBJ2-1
V: TRBV9
D: TRBD2
size: few

DNA: TGTGCCAGCAGCTTAGCTAGCGGGTCTTCCTACGAGCAGTACTTC
CDR3: CASSLASGSSYEQYF
J: TRBJ2-7
V: TRBV7-2
D: TRBD2
size: NA